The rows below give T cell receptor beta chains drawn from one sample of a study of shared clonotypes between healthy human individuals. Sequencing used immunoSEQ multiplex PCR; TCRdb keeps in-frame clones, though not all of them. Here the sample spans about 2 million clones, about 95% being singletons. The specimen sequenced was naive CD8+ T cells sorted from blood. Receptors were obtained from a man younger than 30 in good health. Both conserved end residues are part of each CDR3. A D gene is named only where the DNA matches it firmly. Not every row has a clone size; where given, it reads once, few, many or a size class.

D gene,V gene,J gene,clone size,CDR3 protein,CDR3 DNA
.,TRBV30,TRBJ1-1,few,CAWSDRLGTEAFF,TGTGCCTGGAGTGACAGACTCGGCACTGAAGCTTTCTTT
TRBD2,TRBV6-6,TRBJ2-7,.,CASSYRTSGISYEQYF,TGTGCCAGCAGTTACCGGACTAGCGGGATCTCCTACGAGCAGTACTTC
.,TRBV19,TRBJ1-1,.,CATWGSTEAFF,TGTGCCACCTGGGGGAGCACTGAAGCTTTCTTT
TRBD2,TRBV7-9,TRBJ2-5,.,CASSLLGLADYQETQYF,TGTGCCAGCAGCTTGCTGGGACTAGCAGACTACCAAGAGACCCAGTACTTC
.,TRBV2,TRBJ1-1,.,CATLEGQGGVLGRNTEAFF,TGTGCCACCTTAGAGGGGCAGGGAGGGGTTCTGGGCAGGAACACTGAAGCTTTCTTT
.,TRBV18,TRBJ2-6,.,CASSRAVWGELDSPQAGANVLTF,TGTGCCAGCTCACGTGCGGTTTGGGGAGAGTTGGATAGTCCTCAGGCTGGGGCCAACGTCCTGACTTTC
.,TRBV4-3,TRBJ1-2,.,CASSQGPGGINYGYTF,TGCGCCAGCAGCCAAGGGCCCGGAGGGATAAACTATGGCTACACCTTC
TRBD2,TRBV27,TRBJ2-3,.,CASSVSGGFTDTQYF,TGTGCCAGCAGTGTAAGCGGGGGATTCACAGATACGCAGTATTTT
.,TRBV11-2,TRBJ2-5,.,CASSLEAQETQYF,TGTGCCAGCAGCTTAGAAGCTCAAGAGACCCAGTACTTC
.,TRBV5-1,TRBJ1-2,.,CASSLGGSPYGYTF,TGCGCCAGCAGCTTGGGGGGATCCCCCTATGGCTACACCTTC
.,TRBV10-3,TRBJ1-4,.,CAISDSKGSPNEKLFF,TGTGCCATCAGTGATAGTAAGGGGTCCCCTAATGAAAAACTGTTTTTT
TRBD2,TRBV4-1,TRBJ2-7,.,CASSQESLASYEQYF,TGCGCCAGCAGCCAAGAATCACTAGCGTCGTACGAGCAGTACTTC
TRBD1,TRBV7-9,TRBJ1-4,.,CASSLGMGQANEKLFF,TGTGCCAGCAGCTTAGGGATGGGACAGGCGAATGAAAAACTGTTTTTT
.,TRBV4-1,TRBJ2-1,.,CASSPMAGSPYNEQFF,TGCGCCAGCAGCCCTATGGCAGGTAGCCCGTACAATGAGCAGTTCTTC